This TCR beta chain was recovered during a study of T cell clonality in common variable immunodeficiency. The table lists this clone with many counts. Its antigen is unknown. The CDR3 end lies 3 residues beyond the end of the read and is filled in from the germline J gene. Clones were sequenced by immunoSEQ multiplex PCR, and TCRdb holds only the in-frame ones, with some missing. Sampling found 20,000 or so clones, none seen once. Points from the study as a whole: In common variable immunodeficiency, TCR beta chains reportedly carried fewer deletions and N-nucleotide insertions.

Between the trimmed V and J ends, which lost 10 bases and 4 bases, there was a span of 12 bases. Germline V gene data show CDR1 as SEHNR and CDR2 as FQNEAQ (reference sequence). The CDR3 loop spans 12 amino acids. Sequenced sample: peripheral blood mononuclear cells. This chain uses TRBV7-9 with TRBJ2-3, with D perhaps TRBD1 (5 bases). The source is a human donor with common variable immunodeficiency. CDR3 in amino acids: CATTQGSDTQYF. The part of the CDR3 DNA that was read is TGTGCCACCACCCAGGGTTCAGATACG.